These 4 T cell receptor beta chains were all obtained from the same sample, sequenced in a study of OX40 agonist ivuxolimab in advanced cancers. Clones were sequenced by immunoSEQ multiplex PCR, and TCRdb holds only the in-frame ones, with some missing. The table lists 55,000 to 80,000 clones, around 80% of them singletons. Sequencing was performed on CD4+ or CD8+ T cells sorted from blood, taken in a trial of the OX40 agonist ivuxolimab. Receptors originate from an adult with an advanced solid tumor such as melanoma, head and neck, liver or kidney cancer.

The genes are TRBV5-1 and TRBJ1-1, with no clear D. The germline gives CDR1 SGHRS, CDR2 YFSETQ. The CDR3 is 13 residues long. V dropped 2 bases and J dropped 4 bases, with 9 bases sitting between them. The CDR3 loop reads CASSFREATEAFF. CDR3 sequence (DNA): TGCGCCAGCAGCTTCCGGGAGGCCACTGAAGCTTTCTTT.

This chain links TRBV7-3 with TRBJ2-2; no reliable D call. V lost 3 bases and J lost 8, with 7 bases in between. Germline V lookup: CDR1 SGHTA, CDR2 FQGTGA. The CDR3 has 12 amino acids. The CDR3 spells CASSFKSGELFF. CDR3 DNA sequence: TGTGCCAGCAGCTTTAAATCTGGGGAGCTGTTTTTT.

This clone was observed a single time. J is TRBJ1-5 and V is TRBV19, with D tentatively TRBD1 (5 bases). CDR3 size: 15 residues. CDR1 is LNHDA and CDR2 is SQIVND in the germline V gene (reference sequence). Trimming stripped 3 bases from V and 2 bases from J, with 11 bases between. The CDR3 loop reads CASSITGVGNQPQHF. The CDR3, as DNA: TGTGCCAGTAGTATTACGGGGGTCGGCAATCAGCCCCAGCATTTT. Together with reference TRBV19 and TRBJ1-5, the CDR3 gives the full variable domain: DGGITQSPKYLFRKEGQNVTLSCEQNLNHDAMYWYRQDPGQGLRLIYYSQIVNDFQKGDIAEGYSVSREKKESFPLTVTSAQKNPTAFYLCASSITGVGNQPQHFGDGTRLSIL.

The rearrangement joins TRBV6-5 to TRBJ1-2; 8 bases fit TRBD1. This CDR3 spans 15 amino acids. CDR1 and CDR2 (germline): MNHEY, SVGAGI. V trimming: 4 bases; J trimming: 2 bases; junction bases outside the gene matches: 6. CDR3 amino acids: CASSSPDRVNYGYTF. The CDR3 nucleotides read TGTGCCAGCAGTTCTCCGGACAGGGTAAACTATGGCTACACCTTC.